One sample yielded the 17 T cell receptor beta chains listed below, sequenced in a study of T cell responses to AZD1222 COVID-19 vaccine (dated by TCRdb to the early 2020s). The library was built by means of the immunoSEQ multiplex PCR assay. TCRdb took over this immuneACCESS table, retaining in-frame rearrangements with V and J assigned. Such tables are incomplete; in checked studies, under half of the missing clones stem from an unresolved V gene, and the remainder is unexplained. The sample data list fewer than 110,000 clones, and more than 75% of these were observed just once. The ten biggest clones cover about 17% of the sample. The time point label, as the study defines it: baseline before first vaccination. The sample in question was peripheral blood, obtained on day 0 of AZD1222 vaccination. These receptors originate from an adult in good health.

This sequence joins TRBV18 and TRBJ1-1; D is possibly TRBD1 (5 bases). Germline-derived CDR1 and CDR2 are KGHSH and LQKENI. The CDR3 consists of 15 residues. V was cut by 8 bases and J by 5 bases, with 21 bases left in between. CDR3 in amino acids: CASAIPGGVRTEAFF. CDR3 coding DNA: TGTGCCAGCGCAATTCCGGGAGGGGTTCGGACTGAAGCTTTCTTT.

This rearrangement joins TRBV4-1 to TRBJ2-5, with a weak D call TRBD1 (6 bases). The germline V gene has CDR1 MGHRA and CDR2 YSYEKL. V lost 6 bases and J 0 bases, leaving 17 bases between the germline ends. This CDR3 is built from 16 residues. The CDR3 loop is CASSLLTGTYQETQYF. The DNA for the CDR3 is TGCGCCAGCAGTTTGCTGACAGGTACCTACCAAGAGACCCAGTACTTC.

The chain recombines TRBV5-1 with TRBJ1-2, with D perhaps TRBD1 (6 bases). Germline CDR1 and CDR2: SGHRS and YFSETQ. There are 15 residues in the CDR3. V lost 0 bases and J 6 bases, leaving 15 bases between the germline ends. The CDR3 here is CASSLEARGLDGYTF. The DNA for the CDR3 is TGCGCCAGCAGCTTGGAAGCCAGGGGATTGGATGGCTACACCTTC.

This chain uses TRBV15 with TRBJ2-7, with D possibly being TRBD2 (6 bases). Per the germline V gene, CDR1 is LNHNV and CDR2 is YYDKDF (reference sequence). Trimming cost V 5 bases and J 0 bases, with 14 bases left between them. CDR3 length: 15 residues. In DNA form, the CDR3 reads TGTGCCACCAGCGAGGGACTTCAGTACTCCTACGAGCAGTACTTC. Translated: CATSEGLQYSYEQYF.

The rearrangement joins TRBV27 to TRBJ2-1, with 8 positions matching TRBD1. J lost 3 bases, V lost 5 bases, and 9 bases had no gene match. This CDR3 contains 16 residues. The germline CDR1 and CDR2 sequences are MNHEY and SMNVEV (reference sequence). The CDR3 loop is CASSPIGTGNYNEQFF. For the CDR3, the DNA is TGTGCCAGCAGTCCTATAGGGACAGGTAACTACAATGAGCAGTTCTTC.

This clone was counted a few times. The CDR3 sequence is CASSFHTEAFF. The CDR3 region has the DNA TGTGCCAGCAGTTTTCACACTGAAGCTTTCTTT. The V call is TRBV12-3 or TRBV12-4, the J call TRBJ1-1; D unclear. Trimming left V 3 bases short and J 3 bases short, with 2 bases between. CDR3 length: 11 amino acids.

The V gene is TRBV19, the J gene TRBJ1-2; 8 bases are a match to TRBD1. The V segment lost 7 bases and the J segment 1 base; nucleotides outside the gene matches: 5. CDR1 is LNHDA, CDR2 SQIVND, per germline (reference sequence). CDR3 size: 14 residues. The CDR3 reads CASNDRGFNYGYTF. The CDR3 DNA reads as TGTGCCAGTAACGACAGGGGCTTTAACTATGGCTACACCTTC.

The chain carries TRBV9 and TRBJ2-2; D not certain. The CDR3 loop spans 16 amino acids. Germline lookup yields CDR1 SGDLS and CDR2 YYNGEE. Trimming removed 4 bases from V and 2 bases from J, with 15 bases in between. CDR3 amino acids: CASSPSLSSNTGELFF. DNA of the CDR3: TGTGCCAGCAGCCCCTCCCTGAGTAGTAACACCGGGGAGCTGTTTTTT.

The chain carries TRBV29-1 and TRBJ2-7; D may match TRBD1 or TRBD2 (5 bases each). This CDR3 has 13 residues. Trimming removed 3 bases at V and 0 bases at J, with 9 bases between. The germline V gene encodes CDR1 SQVTM and CDR2 ANQGSEA. CDR3 region: CSVDGADSYEQYF. The CDR3, as DNA: TGCAGCGTTGACGGGGCGGACTCCTACGAGCAGTACTTC.

J is TRBJ2-1 and V is TRBV4-1, with TRBD2 matching over 10 bases. Germline loops: CDR1 MGHRA, CDR2 YSYEKL. The CDR3 runs to 14 residues. J lost 12 bases, V lost 9 bases, and 14 bases had no gene match. The CDR3 here is CASAGTSAKMGQFF. CDR3 bases: TGCGCCAGTGCTGGGACTAGCGCCAAGATGGGGCAGTTCTTC.

The chain employs TRBV5-1 and TRBJ2-1; D unclear. Trimming cost V 2 bases and J 0 bases, with 9 bases left between them. Germline V gene data show CDR1 as SGHRS and CDR2 as YFSETQ. CDR3 length: 15 amino acids. The CDR3 is CASSFSPSSYNEQFF. CDR3 sequence (DNA): TGCGCCAGCAGCTTTTCACCGAGCTCCTACAATGAGCAGTTCTTC.

The DNA of the CDR3 is TGTGCCAGCAGCTTAGTAAAAGGGGTCGGGGAGCTGTTTTTT. As protein: CASSLVKGVGELFF. The V gene is TRBV7-2, the J gene TRBJ2-2; a weak D match, TRBD1 (5 bases). The CDR3 totals 14 residues. Trimming removed 1 base from V and 7 bases from J, with 10 bases in between. Germline-derived CDR1 and CDR2 are SGHTA and FQGNSA.

The chain employs TRBV9 and TRBJ2-5, with TRBD2 matching 13 bases. The CDR3 runs to 16 residues. J gave up 5 bases and V 4 bases, and 8 bases lay outside the gene matches. Germline CDR1 and CDR2: SGDLS and YYNGEE. The chain's CDR3 is CASSLGLAGVLETQYF. The CDR3 DNA is TGTGCCAGCAGCCTCGGACTAGCGGGAGTGTTGGAGACCCAGTACTTC. Supplemented by reference TRBV9 and TRBJ2-5, the full variable domain reads DSGVTQTPKHLITATGQRVTLRCSPRSGDLSVYWYQQSLDQGLQFLIQYYNGEERAKGNILERFSAQQFPDLHSELNLSSLELGDSALYFCASSLGLAGVLETQYFGPGTRLLVL.

The chain links TRBV5-1 to TRBJ2-2; 8 bases match TRBD1. The V gene's germline CDR1 is SGHRS and CDR2 YFSETQ. Trimming cost V 1 base and J 3 bases; bases outside gene matches: 2. This CDR3 is built from 15 residues. CDR3 amino acids: CASSLTGQDTGELFF. DNA of the CDR3: TGCGCCAGCAGCTTGACGGGACAGGACACCGGGGAGCTGTTTTTT. Together with reference TRBV5-1 and TRBJ2-2, the CDR3 gives the full variable domain: KAGVTQTPRYLIKTRGQQVTLSCSPISGHRSVSWYQQTPGQGLQFLFEYFSETQRNKGNFPGRFSGRQFSNSRSEMNVSTLELGDSALYLCASSLTGQDTGELFFGEGSRLTVL.

The chain is built from TRBV27 and TRBJ2-1; D might be TRBD2 (5 bases). The CDR3 is made up of 14 amino acids. Germline CDR1 reads MNHEY; CDR2 reads SMNVEV (reference sequence). Trimming removed 4 bases from V and 8 bases from J, with 15 bases in between. The DNA of the CDR3 is TGTGCCAGCAGTTCGGACTTCCAGATAGATGAGCAGTTCTTC. Translation: CASSSDFQIDEQFF.

The V call is TRBV3-1 (or the pseudogene TRBV3-2), the J call TRBJ2-7; D possibly corresponds to TRBD1 (6 bases). Trimming cost V 0 bases and J 2 bases, with 17 bases left between them. This CDR3 contains 17 residues. Per the germline V gene, CDR1 is LGHDT and CDR2 is YNNKEL (reference sequence). CDR3 sequence: CASSQDSLQGTTYEQYF. CDR3 coding DNA: TGTGCCAGCAGCCAAGACTCTCTCCAGGGGACGACCTACGAGCAGTACTTC.

This chain connects TRBV6-5 to TRBJ2-2; 10 bases are shared with TRBD1. This CDR3 is 15 amino acids long. The V gene end was trimmed by 4 bases and the J gene end by 4 bases; junction bases not matched to a gene: 3. CDR1 MNHEY and CDR2 SVGAGI come from the germline V gene. The CDR3 protein is CASSWTGGSTGELFF. In DNA, the CDR3 is TGTGCCAGCAGTTGGACAGGGGGTAGCACCGGGGAGCTGTTTTTT.